A single sample is the source of the 5 T cell receptor beta chains below, sequenced in a study of cytomegalovirus exposure and HLA in healthy donors. Vbeta (60) and Jbeta (13) primers were used in the PCR. Clones were read by immunoSEQ multiplex PCR, and TCRdb kept only the in-frame ones, dropping some. In the table there are roughly 200,000 clones, 60% to 85% of which are singletons. The material sequenced was PBMCs. Every receptor here comes from a girl aged 5-17 years in good health and CMV-seropositive.

The rearrangement joins TRBV5-1 to TRBJ1-4; the match to TRBD1 covers 9 bases. Germline trimming cut 4 bases from V and 8 bases from J; bases unmatched to any gene: 9. The CDR3 length is 15 residues. The germline gives CDR1 SGHRS, CDR2 YFSETQ. CDR3 in amino acids: CASSQWTGAEEKLFF. The CDR3 DNA follows: TGCGCCAGCAGCCAATGGACAGGGGCGGAAGAAAAACTGTTTTTT.

The chain links TRBV18 to TRBJ1-1, with D possibly being TRBD1 (5 bases). Germline CDR1 and CDR2: KGHSH and LQKENI. The V end lost 0 bases, the J end lost 2 bases, and 16 bases lay between the germline ends. CDR3 length equals 17 residues. The CDR3 nucleotides are TGTGCCAGCTCACCACCCCCGGCAGGGCCGATAAACACTGAAGCTTTCTTT. This encodes CASSPPPAGPINTEAFF.

The chain uses TRBV27 and TRBJ2-7; TRBD2 aligns across 11 bases. Trimming removed 5 bases from V and 3 bases from J; junction bases left unmatched: 3. CDR1 is MNHEY and CDR2 is SMNVEV in the germline V gene (reference sequence). The CDR3 spans 14 residues. CDR3 bases: TGTGCCAGCAGTCAAGGGACTAGCGGCTACGAGCAGTACTTC. Protein product: CASSQGTSGYEQYF.

The rearrangement joins TRBV4-2 to TRBJ2-2; 12 nucleotides align to TRBD2. The CDR3 loop spans 17 amino acids. Germline CDR1 is LGHNA and CDR2 is YNFKEQ. V was pared by 4 bases and J by 5 bases, with 8 bases of the junction left unmatched. CDR3 bases: TGTGCCAGCAGCCCAGGGACTAGCGGGTCCTTTACCGGGGAGCTGTTTTTT. Amino acid sequence: CASSPGTSGSFTGELFF.

The chain links TRBV4-1 to TRBJ2-7, with TRBD2 matching over 7 bases. The trim removed 4 bases at V and 3 bases at J, leaving 12 bases unmatched. CDR3 length: 16 residues. In germline, CDR1 is MGHRA, CDR2 YSYEKL. The chain's CDR3 is CASSRGLSPFGYEQYF. The CDR3 DNA sequence: TGCGCCAGCAGCCGGGGACTATCTCCCTTCGGCTACGAGCAGTACTTC.